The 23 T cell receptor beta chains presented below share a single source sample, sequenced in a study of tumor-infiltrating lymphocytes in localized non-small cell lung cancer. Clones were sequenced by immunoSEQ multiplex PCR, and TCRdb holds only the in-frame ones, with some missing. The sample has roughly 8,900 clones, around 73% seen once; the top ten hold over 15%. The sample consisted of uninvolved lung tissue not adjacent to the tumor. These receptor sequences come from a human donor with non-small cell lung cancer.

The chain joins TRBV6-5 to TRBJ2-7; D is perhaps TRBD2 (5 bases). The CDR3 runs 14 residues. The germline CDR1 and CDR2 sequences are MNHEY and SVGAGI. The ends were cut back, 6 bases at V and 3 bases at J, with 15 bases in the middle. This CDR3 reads CASRTTPYLYEQYF. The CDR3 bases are TGTGCCAGCAGGACTACTCCTTATCTCTACGAGCAGTACTTC.

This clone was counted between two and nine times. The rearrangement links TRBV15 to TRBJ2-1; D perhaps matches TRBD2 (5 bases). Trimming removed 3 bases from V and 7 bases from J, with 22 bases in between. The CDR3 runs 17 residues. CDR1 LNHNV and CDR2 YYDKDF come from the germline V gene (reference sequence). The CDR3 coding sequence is TGTGCCACCAGCAGGGGCTATGGACGGGAAGTAGGGAATGAGCAGTTCTTC. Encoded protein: CATSRGYGREVGNEQFF. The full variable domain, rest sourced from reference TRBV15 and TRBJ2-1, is DAMVIQNPRYQVTQFGKPVTLSCSQTLNHNVMYWYQQKSSQAPKLLFHYYDKDFNNEADTPDNFQSRRPNTSFCFLDIRSPGLGDTAMYLCATSRGYGREVGNEQFFGPGTRLTVL.

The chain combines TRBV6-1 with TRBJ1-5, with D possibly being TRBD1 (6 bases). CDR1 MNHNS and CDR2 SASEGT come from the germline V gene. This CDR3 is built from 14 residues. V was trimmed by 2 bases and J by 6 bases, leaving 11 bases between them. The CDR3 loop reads CASSERGLAQPQHF. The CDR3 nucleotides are TGTGCCAGCAGTGAAAGGGGGTTGGCTCAGCCCCAGCATTTT.

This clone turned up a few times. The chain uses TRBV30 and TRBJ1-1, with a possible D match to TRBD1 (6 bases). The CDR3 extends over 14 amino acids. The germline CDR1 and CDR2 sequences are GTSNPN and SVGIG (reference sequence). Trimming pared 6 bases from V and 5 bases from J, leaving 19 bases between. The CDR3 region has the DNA TGTGCCTGTTCCCCCGGGGGCGTTCGGACTGAAGCTTTCTTT. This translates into CACSPGGVRTEAFF.

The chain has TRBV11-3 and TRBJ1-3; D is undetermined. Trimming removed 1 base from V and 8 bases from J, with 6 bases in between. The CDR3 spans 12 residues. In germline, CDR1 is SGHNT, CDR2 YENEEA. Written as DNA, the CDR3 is TGTGCCAGCAGCTTAGGCCGGGACACCATATATTTT. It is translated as CASSLGRDTIYF.

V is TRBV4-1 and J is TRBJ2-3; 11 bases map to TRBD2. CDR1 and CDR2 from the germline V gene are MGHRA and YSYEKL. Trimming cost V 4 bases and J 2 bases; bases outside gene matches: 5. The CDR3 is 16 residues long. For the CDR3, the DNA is TGCGCCAGCAGCCTATCGACTAGCGGGATCACAGATACGCAGTATTTT. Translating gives CASSLSTSGITDTQYF.

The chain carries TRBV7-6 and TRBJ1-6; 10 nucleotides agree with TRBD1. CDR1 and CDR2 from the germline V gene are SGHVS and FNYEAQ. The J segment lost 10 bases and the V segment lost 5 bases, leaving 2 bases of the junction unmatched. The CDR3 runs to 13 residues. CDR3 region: CASSGQGDSPLHF. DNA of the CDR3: TGTGCCAGCAGCGGACAGGGGGACTCACCCCTCCACTTT.

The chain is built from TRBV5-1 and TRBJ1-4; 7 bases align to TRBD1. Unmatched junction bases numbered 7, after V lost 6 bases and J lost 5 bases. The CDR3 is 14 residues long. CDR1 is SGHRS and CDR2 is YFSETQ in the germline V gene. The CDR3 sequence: CASKEQGRNEKLFF. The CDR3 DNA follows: TGCGCCAGCAAGGAACAGGGGCGGAATGAAAAACTGTTTTTT.

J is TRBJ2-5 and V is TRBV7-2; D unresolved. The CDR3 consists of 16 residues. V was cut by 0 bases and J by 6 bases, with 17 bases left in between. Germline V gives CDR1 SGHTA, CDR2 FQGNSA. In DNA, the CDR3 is TGTGCCAGCAGCTTAGCTCTTGGAATCGTGGGGAAGACCCAGTACTTC. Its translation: CASSLALGIVGKTQYF.

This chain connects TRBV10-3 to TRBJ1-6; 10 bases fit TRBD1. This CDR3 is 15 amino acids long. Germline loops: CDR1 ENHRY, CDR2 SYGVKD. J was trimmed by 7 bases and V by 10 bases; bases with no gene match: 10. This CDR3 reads CASTQGDRGNSPLHF. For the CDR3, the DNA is TGTGCCAGCACCCAGGGGGACAGGGGAAATTCACCCCTCCACTTT.

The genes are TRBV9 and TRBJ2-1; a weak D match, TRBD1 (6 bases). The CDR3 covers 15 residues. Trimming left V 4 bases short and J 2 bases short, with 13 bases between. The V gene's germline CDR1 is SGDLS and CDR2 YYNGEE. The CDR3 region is CASSPGQTTYNEQFF. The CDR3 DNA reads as TGTGCCAGCAGCCCTGGACAGACTACCTACAATGAGCAGTTCTTC.

The CDR3 bases are TGTGCCAGCAGCTTATGGGGGGCCGAAGAGACCCAGTACTTC. Its translation: CASSLWGAEETQYF. The rearrangement joins TRBV7-8 to TRBJ2-5; tentatively, D is TRBD1 or TRBD2 (6 bases each). V was clipped by 2 bases and J by 3 bases, with 10 bases between them. The germline V gene encodes CDR1 SGHVS and CDR2 FQNEAQ. The CDR3 is made up of 14 amino acids.

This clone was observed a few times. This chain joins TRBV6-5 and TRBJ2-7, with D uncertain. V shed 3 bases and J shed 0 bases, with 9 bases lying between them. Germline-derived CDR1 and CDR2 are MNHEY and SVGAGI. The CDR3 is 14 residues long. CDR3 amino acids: CASSYRHSSYEQYF. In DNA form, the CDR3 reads TGTGCCAGCAGTTATCGCCACAGCTCCTACGAGCAGTACTTC.

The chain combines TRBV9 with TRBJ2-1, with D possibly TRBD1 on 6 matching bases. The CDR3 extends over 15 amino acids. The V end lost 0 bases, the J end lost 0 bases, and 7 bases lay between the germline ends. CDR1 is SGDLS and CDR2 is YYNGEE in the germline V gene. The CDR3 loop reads CASSVEGGSYNEQFF. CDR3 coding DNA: TGTGCCAGCAGCGTAGAAGGGGGCTCCTACAATGAGCAGTTCTTC. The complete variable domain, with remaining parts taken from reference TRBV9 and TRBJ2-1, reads DSGVTQTPKHLITATGQRVTLRCSPRSGDLSVYWYQQSLDQGLQFLIQYYNGEERAKGNILERFSAQQFPDLHSELNLSSLELGDSALYFCASSVEGGSYNEQFFGPGTRLTVL.

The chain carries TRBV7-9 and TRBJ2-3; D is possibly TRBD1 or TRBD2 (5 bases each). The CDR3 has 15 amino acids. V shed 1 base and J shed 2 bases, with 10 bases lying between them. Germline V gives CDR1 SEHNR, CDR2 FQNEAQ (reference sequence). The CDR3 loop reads CASSLGGPLTDTQYF. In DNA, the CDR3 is TGTGCCAGCAGCTTAGGGGGACCCCTCACAGATACGCAGTATTTT. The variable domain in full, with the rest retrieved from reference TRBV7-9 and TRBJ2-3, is DTGVSQNPRHKITKRGQNVTFRCDPISEHNRLYWYRQTLGQGPEFLTYFQNEAQLEKSRLLSDRFSAERPKGSFSTLEIQRTEQGDSAMYLCASSLGGPLTDTQYFGPGTRLTVL.

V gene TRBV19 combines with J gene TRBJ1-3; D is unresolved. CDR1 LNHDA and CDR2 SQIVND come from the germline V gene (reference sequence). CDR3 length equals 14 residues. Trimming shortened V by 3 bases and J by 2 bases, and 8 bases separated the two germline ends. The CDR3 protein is CASSIVLPGNTIYF. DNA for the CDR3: TGTGCCAGTAGTATCGTCCTCCCTGGAAACACCATATATTTT.

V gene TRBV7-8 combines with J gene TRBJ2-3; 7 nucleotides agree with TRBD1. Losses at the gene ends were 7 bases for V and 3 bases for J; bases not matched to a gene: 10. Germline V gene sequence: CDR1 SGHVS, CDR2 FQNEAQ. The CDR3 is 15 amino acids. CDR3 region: CASTLGRRGTDTQYF. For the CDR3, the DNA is TGTGCCAGCACCTTGGGGCGCAGGGGGACAGATACGCAGTATTTT.

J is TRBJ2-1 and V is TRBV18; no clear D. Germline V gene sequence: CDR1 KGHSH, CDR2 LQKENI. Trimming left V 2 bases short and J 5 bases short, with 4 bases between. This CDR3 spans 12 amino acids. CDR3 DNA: TGTGCCAGCTCACCAGCGAACAATGAGCAGTTCTTC. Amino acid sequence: CASSPANNEQFF.

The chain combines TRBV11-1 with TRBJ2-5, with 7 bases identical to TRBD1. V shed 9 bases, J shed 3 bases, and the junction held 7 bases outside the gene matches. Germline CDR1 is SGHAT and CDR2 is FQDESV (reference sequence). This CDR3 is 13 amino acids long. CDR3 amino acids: CASSKTGEETQYF. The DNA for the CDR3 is TGTGCCAGTTCTAAAACAGGGGAAGAGACCCAGTACTTC.

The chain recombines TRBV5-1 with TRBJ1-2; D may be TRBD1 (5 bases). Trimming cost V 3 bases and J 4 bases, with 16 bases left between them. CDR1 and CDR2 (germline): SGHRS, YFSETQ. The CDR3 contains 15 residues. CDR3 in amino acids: CASSSSPGTAYGYTF. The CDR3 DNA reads TGCGCCAGCAGCTCATCTCCCGGGACGGCCTATGGCTACACCTTC.

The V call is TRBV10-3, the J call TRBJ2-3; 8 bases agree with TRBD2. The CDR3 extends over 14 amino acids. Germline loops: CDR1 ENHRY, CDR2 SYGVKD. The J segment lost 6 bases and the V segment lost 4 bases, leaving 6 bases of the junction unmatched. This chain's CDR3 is CAISGAASGDTQYF. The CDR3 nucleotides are TGTGCCATCAGTGGCGCGGCTAGCGGGGATACGCAGTATTTT.

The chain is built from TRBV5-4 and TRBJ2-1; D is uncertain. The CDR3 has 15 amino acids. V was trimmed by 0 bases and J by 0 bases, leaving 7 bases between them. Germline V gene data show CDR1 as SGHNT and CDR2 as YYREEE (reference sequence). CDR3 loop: CASSLGGLSYNEQFF. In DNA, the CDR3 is TGTGCCAGCAGCTTGGGGGGTCTCTCCTACAATGAGCAGTTCTTC.

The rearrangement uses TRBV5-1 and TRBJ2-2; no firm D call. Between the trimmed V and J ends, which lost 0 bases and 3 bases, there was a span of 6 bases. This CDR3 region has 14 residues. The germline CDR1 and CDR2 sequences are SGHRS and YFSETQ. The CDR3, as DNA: TGCGCCAGCAGCTTGGAATCCTACACCGGGGAGCTGTTTTTT. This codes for CASSLESYTGELFF.